Presented here are 6 T cell receptor beta chains from one specimen sequenced in a study of a mutant IDH1 vaccine in newly diagnosed glioma. As for time point: week 35, safety follow-up. Every single dose of the vaccine, 300 ug of mutant IDH1 20-mer peptide, came with topical imiquimod. Generated by immunoSEQ multiplex PCR, the TCRdb table keeps only in-frame clones and is missing some. The profile shows 45,000 or so clones, approximately 80% of them singletons. Their target antigens are unknown. Sequencing used PBMCs, obtained from a glioma patient whose treatment included an IDH1 peptide vaccine. The receptors were sampled from a middle-aged woman with glioma. Some clones in this sample may be carry-over from other donors' samples.

This clone was observed a handful of times. The J gene is TRBJ1-1, the V gene TRBV4-1, with 7 positions matching TRBD1. This CDR3 contains 18 residues. Trimming at V came to 3 bases and at J to 4 bases, leaving 17 bases not matched to a gene. Looked up from germline, CDR1 is MGHRA and CDR2 is YSYEKL. The CDR3 sequence: CASSQTQGGGRTSTEAFF. CDR3 nucleotide sequence: TGCGCCAGCAGCCAGACCCAGGGGGGGGGCCGAACGAGCACTGAAGCTTTCTTT.

J is TRBJ1-1 and V is TRBV4-1, with D tentatively TRBD1 (5 bases). CDR3 size: 14 residues. Trimming left V 3 bases short and J 0 bases short, with 8 bases between. The germline gives CDR1 MGHRA, CDR2 YSYEKL. The CDR3 spells CASSHVQVNTEAFF. CDR3 in DNA: TGCGCCAGCAGCCATGTACAGGTGAACACTGAAGCTTTCTTT.

The rearrangement links TRBV28 to TRBJ2-1; maybe TRBD1 (5 bases). The CDR3 runs to 14 residues. CDR1 and CDR2 from the germline V gene are MDHEN and SYDVKM. With 5 bases removed from V and 0 bases from J, the gap between germline ends came to 8 bases. The CDR3 region is CASSEDSSYNEQFF. CDR3 nucleotide sequence: TGTGCCAGCAGTGAAGACAGCTCCTACAATGAGCAGTTCTTC. Using reference TRBV28 and TRBJ2-1 for the parts outside the CDR3, the full variable domain is DVKVTQSSRYLVKRTGEKVFLECVQDMDHENMFWYRQDPGLGLRLIYFSYDVKMKEKGDIPEGYSVSREKKERFSLILESASTNQTSMYLCASSEDSSYNEQFFGPGTRLTVL.

The chain recombines TRBV5-6 with TRBJ1-1, with TRBD1 matching over 8 bases. V lost 7 bases and J lost 3; bases outside the gene matches: 8. The germline V gene encodes CDR1 SGHDT and CDR2 YYEEEE. The CDR3 consists of 14 residues. The CDR3 DNA reads TGTGCCAGCGGGGACAGGTCCCGGGACACTGAAGCTTTCTTT. This codes for CASGDRSRDTEAFF.

The rearrangement uses TRBV28 and TRBJ1-5; maybe TRBD1 (6 bases). Trimming took off 6 bases at V and 1 base at J, with 7 bases between the two ends. This CDR3 contains 13 residues. Germline V CDR1 and CDR2: MDHEN, SYDVKM. CDR3 in DNA: TGTGCCAGCAGGCAGGGGAGCAATCAGCCCCAGCATTTT. This sequence encodes CASRQGSNQPQHF.

This sequence joins TRBV19 and TRBJ1-1; 7 nucleotides agree with TRBD1. The CDR3 extends over 14 amino acids. The germline V gene encodes CDR1 LNHDA and CDR2 SQIVND (reference sequence). Trimming at V came to 6 bases and at J to 1 base, leaving 5 bases not matched to a gene. CDR3 sequence: CASRIQGTNTEAFF. The CDR3 nucleotides are TGTGCCAGTAGAATACAGGGGACGAACACTGAAGCTTTCTTT.